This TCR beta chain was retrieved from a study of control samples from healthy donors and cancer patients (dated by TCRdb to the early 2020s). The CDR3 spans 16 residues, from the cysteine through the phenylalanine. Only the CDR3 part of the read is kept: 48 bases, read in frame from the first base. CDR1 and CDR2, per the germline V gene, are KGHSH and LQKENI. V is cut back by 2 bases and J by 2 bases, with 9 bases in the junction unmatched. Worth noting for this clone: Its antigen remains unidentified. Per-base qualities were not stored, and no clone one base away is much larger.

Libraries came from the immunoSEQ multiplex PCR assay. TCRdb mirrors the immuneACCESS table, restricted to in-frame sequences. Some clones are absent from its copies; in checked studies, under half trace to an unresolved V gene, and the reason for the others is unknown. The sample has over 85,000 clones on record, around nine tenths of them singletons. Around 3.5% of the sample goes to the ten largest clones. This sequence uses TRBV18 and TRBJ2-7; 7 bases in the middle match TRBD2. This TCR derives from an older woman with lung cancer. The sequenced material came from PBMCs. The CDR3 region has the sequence CASSPIGSRGTYEQYF. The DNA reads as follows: TGTGCCAGCTCACCAATCGGCTCGCGGGGGACCTACGAGCAGTACTTC.